This T cell receptor (beta chain) stems from a study of blood T cell repertoires in COVID-19. As for the study in general: Acute and convalescent COVID-19 specimens originated in the United States, Italy and Spain. T cells, B-cell-depleted T cells, or PBMCs provided the cDNA or gDNA that served as material.

In the original processing: The authors estimated nucleated cell counts from reference gene primer amplification. The method was immunoSEQ multiplex PCR; TCRdb's version includes in-frame clones alone and lacks a portion of them. D and trimming were read from the DNA, whereas the V and J calls and clone size are those reported in that table. The repertoire has over 120,000 clones, approximately 84% of them found once; the top ten carry about 2.5%. Germline V gives CDR1 SGHRS, CDR2 YFSETQ. V lost 1 base and J 0 bases, leaving 17 bases between the germline ends. The CDR3 totals 18 residues. The source is a human donor with acute or convalescent COVID-19. The donor label of this sample is uncertain. The genes are TRBV5-1 and TRBJ1-5, with a weak D call TRBD1 (6 bases). Material for sequencing was peripheral blood. The DNA of the CDR3 is TGCGCCAGCAGCTTGATACCCGGAGGACAGAATAGCAATCAGCCCCAGCATTTT. As protein: CASSLIPGGQNSNQPQHF.